A single sample is the source of the 28 T cell receptor beta chains below, sequenced in a study of response to subunit inactivated influenza vaccine listed by TCRdb under 2018. The library came from RT-PCR. Sequenced using an Illumina HiSeq 2500. Clones were called with MiXCR by TCRdb after fastp trimmed the public reads at Q25, and only in-frame beta chains were retained. For every CDR3 protein sequence, its rows merge into one entry that carries the most common genes and DNA. Counted in this sample were roughly 780,000 distinct CDR3 sequences; 18% of them appeared once. The top ten constitute approximately 10% of the sample. The sample in question was PBMCs from blood, obtained 4 to 6 days after vaccination. These receptor sequences come from a man aged 45-65 years who received an inactivated influenza vaccine. Donor details come from another sample of the same person, matched by shared clones.

The chain links TRBV12-3 or TRBV12-4 to TRBJ2-1; D is uncertain. The CDR3 has 13 amino acids. V lost 2 bases, J lost 14 bases, and 16 bases lay in between. The CDR3 loop reads CASSLRGSGGEFF. For the CDR3, the DNA is TGTGCCAGCAGTTTACGTGGCTCTGGCGGCGAGTTCTTC.

This clonotype was seen a few times. CDR3 in amino acids: CSGESGVYNEQFF. The CDR3 DNA reads TGCAGCGGAGAGAGCGGGGTGTACAATGAGCAGTTCTTC. The chain combines TRBV29-1 with TRBJ2-1; 7 bases line up with TRBD2. From germline, CDR1 is SQVTM and CDR2 ANQGSEA. The CDR3 consists of 13 residues. V dropped 7 bases and J dropped 4; count of bases not matched to a gene: 7.

The rearrangement links TRBV4-1 to TRBJ2-5; 10 bases are shared with TRBD2. Germline V gene data show CDR1 as MGHRA and CDR2 as YSYEKL. With V trimmed by 0 bases and J by 0 bases, 19 bases remained unmatched. The CDR3 consists of 22 residues. The DNA of the CDR3 is TGCGCCAGCAGCCAAGAATTGGACCGGAGCCCCAAGGGACTAGCGAACCAAGAGACCCAGTACTTC. Translating it yields CASSQELDRSPKGLANQETQYF.

A few counts support this clonotype. The chain carries TRBV11-2 and TRBJ2-5; the match to TRBD2 covers 9 bases. The CDR3 has 17 residues. V shed 1 base, J shed 3 bases, and the junction held 9 bases outside the gene matches. Germline V CDR1 and CDR2: SGHAT, FQNNGV. CDR3 nucleotides: TGTGCCAGCAGCTTAGGAACAGCGGGGGGCCGAGAAGAGACCCAGTACTTC. Amino acid sequence: CASSLGTAGGREETQYF.

A note on this clonotype: A junction boundary mismatches the germline segment, possibly from a read error. The chain combines TRBV7-6 with TRBJ1-3; the D is unclear. Germline values: CDR1 SGHVS, CDR2 FNYEAQ. The CDR3 runs to 13 residues. The CDR3 nucleotides are TGTGCCAGCAGCCCAAACCCTGGAAACACCATGTATTTT. It is translated as CASSPNPGNTMYF.

This clonotype has just a few counts. In DNA, the CDR3 is TGTGCCATCGGGGGCGACGAAAAACTGTTTTTT. Residues: CAIGGDEKLFF. The rearrangement uses TRBV10-3 and TRBJ1-4, with a tentative D call TRBD1 (6 bases). The V and J ends lost 8 bases and 8 bases respectively, with 9 bases between them. The germline CDR1 and CDR2 sequences are ENHRY and SYGVKD. The CDR3 is 11 residues long.

The chain carries TRBV6-5 and TRBJ1-5; D unresolved. The CDR3 extends over 16 amino acids. The germline gives CDR1 MNHEY, CDR2 SVGAGI. V was pared by 0 bases and J by 5 bases, with 14 bases between. The CDR3: CASSYSARVTDQPQHF. The CDR3 DNA reads TGTGCCAGCAGTTACTCAGCTAGAGTAACGGATCAGCCCCAGCATTTT.

This clonotype showed up just a few times. The rearrangement links TRBV20-1 to TRBJ2-4, with TRBD1 identical over 8 bases. The CDR3 loop spans 15 amino acids. CDR1 and CDR2 from the germline V gene are DFQATT and SNEGSKA (reference sequence). V trimming: 4 bases; J trimming: 1 base; junction bases outside the gene matches: 6. CDR3: CSAKDREEAKNIQYF. DNA of the CDR3: TGCAGTGCTAAGGACAGGGAGGAGGCCAAAAACATTCAGTACTTC.

This sequence joins TRBV5-1 and TRBJ2-5, with TRBD2 matching over 12 bases. CDR1 and CDR2 from the germline V gene are SGHRS and YFSETQ. V shed 3 bases, J shed 6 bases, and the junction held 6 bases outside the gene matches. The CDR3 is 15 amino acids. In DNA form, the CDR3 reads TGCGCCAGCAGCTACCGACTAGCGGGAGACCAGACCCAGTACTTC. Encoded protein: CASSYRLAGDQTQYF.

There are many counts of this clonotype. The V and J genes are TRBV20-1 and TRBJ2-2, with 8 bases matching TRBD1. CDR1 is DFQATT, CDR2 SNEGSKA, per germline (reference sequence). The trim removed 4 bases at V and 2 bases at J, leaving 6 bases unmatched. The CDR3 totals 15 residues. As DNA, the CDR3 is TGCAGTGCTACCGCGGACAGGGCCAACACCGGGGAGCTGTTTTTT. It codes for CSATADRANTGELFF.

The chain employs TRBV5-1 and TRBJ1-6; D is ambiguous. This CDR3 spans 14 amino acids. V shed 0 bases and J shed 5 bases, with 6 bases lying between them. Germline loops: CDR1 SGHRS, CDR2 YFSETQ. The CDR3 sequence: CASSLVRDNSPLHF. The CDR3 DNA follows: TGCGCCAGCAGCTTGGTACGGGATAATTCACCCCTCCACTTT.

This clonotype was found a few times. The V and J genes are TRBV29-1 and TRBJ2-1, with TRBD2 matching over 8 bases. CDR3 length: 14 amino acids. Per germline, CDR1 SQVTM and CDR2 ANQGSEA. V was pared by 7 bases and J by 0 bases, with 5 bases of the junction left unmatched. The CDR3 DNA reads TGCAGCGACATAGCGGGGAGCTCCTACAATGAGCAGTTCTTC. It specifies CSDIAGSSYNEQFF.

This clonotype was seen a few times. J is TRBJ1-1 and V is TRBV28; D gene unclear. This CDR3 has 12 amino acids. The germline gives CDR1 MDHEN, CDR2 SYDVKM. Trimming removed 8 bases at V and 1 base at J, with 8 bases between. DNA of the CDR3: TGTGCCAGCTTGGATCCGAACACTGAAGCTTTCTTT. It codes for CASLDPNTEAFF.

This clonotype was seen a few times. The CDR3 nucleotides are TGCGCCAGCAGCCATGGGGAGGGGGCCTACGAGCAGTACTTC. Translated: CASSHGEGAYEQYF. The chain carries TRBV4-1 and TRBJ2-7; maybe TRBD2 (7 bases). The CDR3 contains 14 residues. Between the trimmed V and J ends, which lost 3 bases and 2 bases, there was a span of 11 bases. The germline CDR1 and CDR2 sequences are MGHRA and YSYEKL.

J is TRBJ1-2 and V is TRBV4-3; 7 bases fit TRBD1. The germline V gene encodes CDR1 LGHNA and CDR2 YSLEER. This CDR3 region has 14 residues. V trimming: 3 bases; J trimming: 4 bases; junction bases outside the gene matches: 5. In DNA form, the CDR3 reads TGCGCCAGCAGCCAGGACACAGGGGCCTATGGCTACACCTTC. It codes for CASSQDTGAYGYTF.

This clonotype was seen a few times. The chain recombines TRBV19 with TRBJ2-4, with 8 bases aligning to TRBD1. V shed 2 bases and J 9 bases; nucleotides not matched to a gene: 12. CDR3 length equals 16 residues. Germline CDR1 and CDR2: LNHDA and SQIVND (reference sequence). In nucleotides, the CDR3 is TGTGCCAGTAGTATACCCGGACAGGGCGGAGTTGGCATTCAGTACTTC. Its protein product is CASSIPGQGGVGIQYF. The full variable domain, rest sourced from reference TRBV19 and TRBJ2-4, is DGGITQSPKYLFRKEGQNVTLSCEQNLNHDAMYWYRQDPGQGLRLIYYSQIVNDFQKGDIAEGYSVSREKKESFPLTVTSAQKNPTAFYLCASSIPGQGGVGIQYFGAGTRLSVL.

The V gene is TRBV20-1, the J gene TRBJ2-3, with 15 bases matching TRBD2. The CDR3 loop spans 13 amino acids. In germline, CDR1 is DFQATT, CDR2 SNEGSKA (reference sequence). The CDR3 region has the DNA TGCAGCGGGACTAGCGGGAGGAGGGATACGCAGTATTTT. Protein: CSGTSGRRDTQYF.

This clonotype was recorded many times. The CDR3 here is CASSFGQGVYNEQFF. The CDR3 DNA follows: TGTGCCAGCAGCTTCGGACAGGGGGTCTACAATGAGCAGTTCTTC. This chain connects TRBV11-2 to TRBJ2-1, with 10 bases lining up with TRBD1. Germline trimming cut 3 bases from V and 3 bases from J; bases unmatched to any gene: 2. Germline lookup yields CDR1 SGHAT and CDR2 FQNNGV. This CDR3 has 15 residues.

The CDR3 is CASRVGLTDTQYF. CDR3 sequence (DNA): TGTGCCAGCAGGGTTGGCCTTACAGATACGCAGTATTTT. The chain joins TRBV7-8 to TRBJ2-3; D gene uncertain. Germline V CDR1 and CDR2: SGHVS, FQNEAQ. CDR3 length equals 13 residues. The ends were cut back, 6 bases at V and 3 bases at J, with 10 bases in the middle.

The table lists this clonotype with a few counts. CDR3 residues: CASSTSGLAGASRSYEQYF. CDR3 in DNA: TGTGCCAGCAGCACCTCCGGGCTAGCGGGCGCCTCCCGCTCCTACGAGCAGTACTTC. This chain uses TRBV11-1 with TRBJ2-7; 8 nucleotides match TRBD2. Unmatched junction bases numbered 18, after V lost 5 bases and J lost 0 bases. Germline loops: CDR1 SGHAT, CDR2 FQDESV (reference sequence). The CDR3 is 19 amino acids.

This chain joins TRBV14 and TRBJ1-2; TRBD1 matches at 9 bases. The germline CDR1 and CDR2 sequences are SGHDN and FVKESK. V shed 4 bases, J shed 3 bases, and the junction held 9 bases outside the gene matches. The CDR3 is made up of 16 amino acids. The CDR3 DNA is TGTGCCAGCAGCCCGGACAGGGGCAGGGGATACTATGGCTACACCTTC. Residues: CASSPDRGRGYYGYTF.

V usage is TRBV9 and J usage is TRBJ2-7, with D possibly being TRBD1 or TRBD2 (5 bases each). The CDR3 totals 13 residues. Trimming pared 3 bases from V and 8 bases from J, leaving 15 bases between. From germline, CDR1 is SGDLS and CDR2 YYNGEE. The CDR3 coding sequence is TGTGCCAGCAGCGAGGGGACGGAGCCGCAGCAGTACTTC. Residues: CASSEGTEPQQYF.

This clonotype has just a few counts. This chain links TRBV7-2 with TRBJ1-1; TRBD1 matches at 7 bases. Germline V gives CDR1 SGHTA, CDR2 FQGNSA. J gave up 5 bases and V 1 base, and 7 bases lay outside the gene matches. The CDR3 is made up of 15 amino acids. The CDR3 DNA is TGTGCCAGCAGCTTAGGGACAGGCCTGATGACTGAAGCTTTCTTT. Encoded protein: CASSLGTGLMTEAFF.

The genes are TRBV18 and TRBJ2-5, with D perhaps TRBD2 (5 bases). The CDR3 is 14 amino acids. V was pared by 3 bases and J by 1 base, with 9 bases between. CDR1 and CDR2 (germline): KGHSH, LQKENI. The CDR3 bases are TGTGCCAGCTCACCCTTGCTAGCCCAAGAGACCCAGTACTTC. Amino acid sequence: CASSPLLAQETQYF.

This clonotype was recorded many times. This chain uses TRBV7-6 with TRBJ2-7, with 14 nucleotides matching TRBD2. J gave up 4 bases and V 4 bases, and 6 bases lay outside the gene matches. CDR1 is SGHVS and CDR2 is FNYEAQ in the germline V gene. The length of the CDR3 is 16 residues. The CDR3 DNA sequence: TGTGCCAGCAGCTCTTGGGGGACTAGCGGGAGTTACGAGCAGTACTTC. It translates to CASSSWGTSGSYEQYF.

V gene TRBV20-1 combines with J gene TRBJ2-3; tentative D call: TRBD2 (6 bases). Germline V lookup: CDR1 DFQATT, CDR2 SNEGSKA (reference sequence). V was clipped by 3 bases and J by 14 bases, with 15 bases between them. This CDR3 is 11 amino acids long. The CDR3 DNA follows: TGCAGTGCTAGCCTAACGGGGGTTGGGTATTTT. As protein: CSASLTGVGYF.

This clonotype was found once. V gene TRBV28 combines with J gene TRBJ1-6; possible D gene TRBD1, 5 bases. This CDR3 has 14 residues. The germline V gene encodes CDR1 MDHEN and CDR2 SYDVKM. The V and J ends lost 1 base and 16 bases respectively, with 17 bases between them. CDR3 bases: TGTGCCAGCAGTTTATCAGCAGGGACTCGCAGGCTCCACTTT. This translates into CASSLSAGTRRLHF.

The rearrangement uses TRBV12-3 or TRBV12-4 and TRBJ1-1, with D possibly being TRBD1 (5 bases). Between the trimmed V and J ends, which lost 1 base and 9 bases, there was a span of 9 bases. This CDR3 is 12 amino acids long. The CDR3, as DNA: TGTGCCAGCAGTTTAGTAAGGGGCAAAGCTTTCTTT. Encoded protein: CASSLVRGKAFF.